Each of the 26 T cell receptor beta chains below was sequenced from the same sample in a study of PD-1 blockade in classical Hodgkin lymphoma. Some clones are missing from TCRdb's copy, which holds only in-frame ones; the method was immunoSEQ multiplex PCR. The data hold approximately 10,000 clones, with more than 75% observed a single time. Time point meaning: cycle 4 day 1 (C4D1), after less than 7 weeks of nivolumab. Patients all relapsed after autologous stem cell transplantation, and there was variation in brentuximab vedotin exposure. Magnetic negative selection of thawed PBMCs yielded the CD8+ T cells. The sequencing used CD8+ T cells from blood, collected before the fourth cycle of nivolumab. Receptor source: a human donor with classical Hodgkin lymphoma. The donor label of this sample is uncertain.

CDR3 protein: CSVIYREGAEAFF. The CDR3 region has the DNA TGCAGCGTTATATACAGGGAAGGGGCTGAAGCTTTCTTT. V usage is TRBV29-1 and J usage is TRBJ1-1; a weak D match, TRBD1 (6 bases). The ends were cut back, 5 bases at V and 6 bases at J, with 16 bases in the middle. Germline CDR1 is SQVTM and CDR2 is ANQGSEA. The CDR3 is made up of 13 amino acids.

The chain carries TRBV4-3 and TRBJ1-1, with D unclear. This CDR3 comprises 15 residues. The germline V gene has CDR1 LGHNA and CDR2 YSLEER. The V and J ends lost 0 bases and 3 bases respectively, with 11 bases between them. CDR3: CASSQDLNFYTEAFF. Here the CDR3 DNA reads TGCGCCAGCAGCCAAGATCTAAACTTCTACACTGAAGCTTTCTTT.

J is TRBJ2-7 and V is TRBV30, with TRBD2 matching 15 bases. Trimming took 4 bases from V and 9 from J; bases not matched to a gene: 10. Germline V gene lookup returns CDR1 GTSNPN and CDR2 SVGIG (reference sequence). The CDR3 totals 15 residues. The chain's CDR3 is CAWTLGLAGGERQYF. The DNA for the CDR3 is TGTGCCTGGACGCTGGGACTAGCGGGAGGTGAGAGGCAGTACTTC.

The gene calls are TRBV10-2 and TRBJ1-1; 7 bases agree with TRBD1. The V segment lost 3 bases and the J segment 7 bases; nucleotides outside the gene matches: 2. The germline CDR1 and CDR2 sequences are WSHSY and SAAADI. This CDR3 contains 12 residues. The CDR3 sequence: CASSDRGFEAFF. The CDR3 region has the DNA TGCGCCAGCAGTGACAGGGGGTTTGAAGCTTTCTTT.

The V gene is TRBV15, the J gene TRBJ2-1, with a tentative D call TRBD1 (6 bases). The germline V and J ends were trimmed by 8 bases and 4 bases, with 12 bases remaining between them. The CDR3 extends over 13 amino acids. In germline, CDR1 is LNHNV, CDR2 YYDKDF (reference sequence). The CDR3, as DNA: TGTGCCACCTCGGACAGATTTTACAATGAGCAGTTCTTC. Translating it yields CATSDRFYNEQFF.

The chain links TRBV5-4 to TRBJ2-7, with D tentatively TRBD1 or TRBD2 (5 bases each). This CDR3 spans 16 amino acids. V was trimmed by 4 bases and J by 3 bases, leaving 20 bases between them. CDR1 SGHNT and CDR2 YYREEE come from the germline V gene (reference sequence). CDR3 residues: CASSPGRGVVDYEQYF. The CDR3 DNA sequence: TGTGCCAGCAGCCCTGGGAGAGGGGTTGTGGACTACGAGCAGTACTTC.

The V gene is TRBV6-6, the J gene TRBJ1-1; 7 positions match TRBD1. The junction had 6 bases not matched to a gene; V was cut back by 4 bases and J by 1 base. The CDR3 extends over 15 amino acids. Looked up from germline, CDR1 is MNHNY and CDR2 is SVGAGI (reference sequence). CDR3 in DNA: TGTGCCAGCAGTTCCAAACAGGGGACGAACACTGAAGCTTTCTTT. It is translated as CASSSKQGTNTEAFF.

The chain uses TRBV7-5 and TRBJ2-1; TRBD2 is the table's D call, not checked against the DNA. TRBV7-5 constitutes a pseudogene. The CDR3 has 19 amino acids. CDR3 nucleotides: TGTGCCAGAAGCCATAGGACACGGGGAGGGCCCAGCTCCTACAATGAGCAGTTCTTC. The encoded protein is CARSHRTRGGPSSYNEQFF.

This sequence joins TRBV1 and TRBJ2-7; the tabulated D call, TRBD2, remains unverified against the DNA. TRBV1 is assigned pseudogene status. The CDR3 is 16 amino acids. The CDR3 sequence is CTSSPVAGELGDEQYF. As DNA, the CDR3 is TGCACCAGCAGCCCCGTAGCGGGGGAACTGGGGGACGAGCAGTACTTC.

The chain joins TRBV28 to TRBJ2-1, with a possible D match to TRBD2 (6 bases). CDR1 is MDHEN and CDR2 is SYDVKM in the germline V gene. Trimming removed 8 bases from V and 8 bases from J, with 19 bases in between. The CDR3 loop spans 14 amino acids. The CDR3 here is CASHRGSGPDEQFF. CDR3 DNA: TGTGCCAGCCACCGGGGAAGCGGGCCGGATGAGCAGTTCTTC.

The chain links TRBV25-1 to TRBJ1-4, with D perhaps TRBD1 (5 bases). From germline, CDR1 is MGHDK and CDR2 SYGVNS. V dropped 7 bases and J dropped 6 bases, with 12 bases sitting between them. This CDR3 is 13 amino acids long. The chain's CDR3 is CASTPWGDEKLFF. The CDR3 nucleotides read TGTGCCAGCACCCCTTGGGGGGATGAAAAACTGTTTTTT. Full variable domain (outside the CDR3, taken from reference TRBV25-1 and TRBJ1-4): EADIYQTPRYLVIGTGKKITLECSQTMGHDKMYWYQQDPGMELHLIHYSYGVNSTEKGDLSSESTVSRIRTEHFPLTLESARPSHTSQYLCASTPWGDEKLFFGSGTQLSVL.

This sequence joins TRBV6-1 and TRBJ2-7; D ambiguous. CDR3 size: 14 residues. CDR1 is MNHNS and CDR2 is SASEGT in the germline V gene. Trimming left V 6 bases short and J 0 bases short, with 12 bases between. CDR3 region: CASSQSAGSYEQYF. Written as DNA, the CDR3 is TGTGCCAGCAGCCAATCGGCAGGCTCCTACGAGCAGTACTTC.

This clone was detected only a few times. The J gene is TRBJ2-7, the V gene TRBV10-1; 9 bases align to TRBD1. Germline CDR1 reads WNHNN; CDR2 reads SYGVQD (reference sequence). Germline trimming cut 2 bases from V and 5 bases from J; bases unmatched to any gene: 10. The CDR3 is 16 residues long. The CDR3 bases are TGCGCCAGCAGTGAGGTAGGACAGGGGACACCGGACGAGCAGTACTTC. This encodes CASSEVGQGTPDEQYF.

J is TRBJ2-4 and V is TRBV4-3; no definite D call. V was trimmed by 0 bases and J by 0 bases, leaving 9 bases between them. In germline, CDR1 is LGHNA, CDR2 YSLEER. The CDR3 consists of 16 residues. The CDR3 loop reads CASSQEQMAAKNIQYF. The CDR3, as DNA: TGCGCCAGCAGCCAAGAGCAAATGGCAGCCAAAAACATTCAGTACTTC.

This chain's CDR3 is CASSAVQGVGTEAFF. The CDR3, as DNA: TGTGCCAGCAGCGCCGTGCAGGGGGTCGGCACTGAAGCTTTCTTT. The genes are TRBV7-9 and TRBJ1-1; the match to TRBD1 covers 7 bases. The CDR3 is 15 amino acids. CDR1 and CDR2 from the germline V gene are SEHNR and FQNEAQ (reference sequence). J gave up 4 bases and V 5 bases, and 10 bases lay outside the gene matches.

The gene calls are TRBV7-9 and TRBJ2-5; D ambiguous. This CDR3 has 12 amino acids. Per the germline V gene, CDR1 is SEHNR and CDR2 is FQNEAQ (reference sequence). Trimming took 5 bases from V and 2 from J, leaving 6 bases between them. This CDR3 is CASSAQQETQYF. In DNA, the CDR3 is TGTGCCAGCAGCGCACAACAAGAGACCCAGTACTTC. Full variable domain (missing parts from reference TRBV7-9 and TRBJ2-5): DTGVSQNPRHKITKRGQNVTFRCDPISEHNRLYWYRQTLGQGPEFLTYFQNEAQLEKSRLLSDRFSAERPKGSFSTLEIQRTEQGDSAMYLCASSAQQETQYFGPGTRLLVL.

The chain has TRBV4-3 and TRBJ2-1; D gene ambiguous. The CDR3 length is 13 residues. Germline V gives CDR1 LGHNA, CDR2 YSLEER. Between the trimmed V and J ends, which lost 1 base and 9 bases, there was a span of 10 bases. The CDR3 spells CASSQGEGTEQFF. The CDR3 DNA follows: TGCGCCAGCAGCCAAGGGGAAGGTACTGAGCAGTTCTTC.

This chain joins TRBV7-9 and TRBJ2-5; the D gene is possibly TRBD1 (6 bases). Germline values: CDR1 SEHNR, CDR2 FQNEAQ (reference sequence). Trimming cost V 5 bases and J 2 bases, with 15 bases left between them. There are 15 residues in the CDR3. The CDR3, as DNA: TGTGCCAGCAGCGTCCCCGGGGACATTCAAGAGACCCAGTACTTC. It encodes CASSVPGDIQETQYF. Supplemented by reference TRBV7-9 and TRBJ2-5, the full variable domain reads DTGVSQNPRHKITKRGQNVTFRCDPISEHNRLYWYRQTLGQGPEFLTYFQNEAQLEKSRLLSDRFSAERPKGSFSTLEIQRTEQGDSAMYLCASSVPGDIQETQYFGPGTRLLVL.

The gene calls are TRBV7-9 and TRBJ1-3; 8 nucleotides align to TRBD1. The CDR3 contains 14 residues. Germline V lookup: CDR1 SEHNR, CDR2 FQNEAQ (reference sequence). V gave up 3 bases and J gave up 7 bases; unmatched junction bases: 5. CDR3 sequence reads: CASSLDDRGNTIYF. The CDR3 DNA sequence: TGTGCCAGCAGCTTGGATGACAGGGGTAACACCATATATTTT.

The J gene is TRBJ2-7, the V gene TRBV5-4, with 9 bases matching TRBD1. Germline CDR1 SGHNT, CDR2 YYREEE (reference sequence). Trimming at V came to 2 bases and at J to 5 bases, leaving 14 bases not matched to a gene. The CDR3 contains 17 residues. The CDR3 bases are TGTGCCAGCAGCTTTTCGGGCCGGACAGGGGCAAGCCACGAGCAGTACTTC. The encoded protein is CASSFSGRTGASHEQYF.

J is TRBJ1-5 and V is TRBV5-6, with unresolved D. The CDR3 runs to 15 residues. Trimming pared 2 bases from V and 1 base from J, leaving 10 bases between. Germline V gives CDR1 SGHDT, CDR2 YYEEEE. The CDR3 DNA reads TGTGCCAGCAGCTTATTTGGGTCCAGCAATCAGCCCCAGCATTTT. Its translation is CASSLFGSSNQPQHF.

This rearrangement joins TRBV28 to TRBJ2-2; possible D gene TRBD1, 6 bases. Between the trimmed V and J ends, which lost 6 bases and 2 bases, there was a span of 22 bases. This CDR3 is built from 18 residues. Germline V gives CDR1 MDHEN, CDR2 SYDVKM. CDR3: CASRPHPGHGKNTGELFF. CDR3 in DNA: TGTGCCAGCAGACCTCACCCGGGACACGGCAAAAACACCGGGGAGCTGTTTTTT.

The J gene is TRBJ2-2, the V gene TRBV15; the match to TRBD2 covers 9 bases. J gave up 4 bases and V 0 bases, and 9 bases lay outside the gene matches. The length of the CDR3 is 18 residues. Germline-derived CDR1 and CDR2 are LNHNV and YYDKDF (reference sequence). The CDR3 nucleotides read TGTGCCACCAGCAGAGATAAGGGTTTAGCGGGGGTCACCGGGGAGCTGTTTTTT. This gives the protein CATSRDKGLAGVTGELFF.

This chain connects TRBV11-2 to TRBJ1-2; no firm D call. There are 13 residues in the CDR3. Germline loops: CDR1 SGHAT, CDR2 FQNNGV. Between the trimmed V and J ends, which lost 3 bases and 7 bases, there was a span of 12 bases. The CDR3 DNA sequence: TGTGCCAGCAGCTTCAGGCAGGAGCCTGGCTACACCTTC. Residues: CASSFRQEPGYTF.

This clone was seen only a few times. The gene calls are TRBV7-9 and TRBJ2-7, with TRBD1 identical over 7 bases. The J segment lost 3 bases and the V segment lost 5 bases, leaving 7 bases of the junction unmatched. Germline V gene sequence: CDR1 SEHNR, CDR2 FQNEAQ (reference sequence). This CDR3 has 14 amino acids. The CDR3 here is CASSTKGAVYEQYF. In DNA, the CDR3 is TGTGCCAGCAGCACTAAGGGGGCAGTCTACGAGCAGTACTTC. The complete variable domain, with remaining parts taken from reference TRBV7-9 and TRBJ2-7, reads DTGVSQNPRHKITKRGQNVTFRCDPISEHNRLYWYRQTLGQGPEFLTYFQNEAQLEKSRLLSDRFSAERPKGSFSTLEIQRTEQGDSAMYLCASSTKGAVYEQYFGPGTRLTVT.

The rearrangement links TRBV4-3 to TRBJ2-3; unclear D gene. CDR1 LGHNA and CDR2 YSLEER come from the germline V gene. The V and J ends lost 0 bases and 2 bases respectively, with 21 bases between them. The CDR3 is 19 amino acids. CDR3 residues: CASSQDRYPVPLNTDTQYF. The DNA for the CDR3 is TGCGCCAGCAGCCAAGACCGTTACCCGGTTCCCTTAAACACAGATACGCAGTATTTT.